A single sample is the source of the 16 T cell receptor beta chains below, sequenced in a study of cytomegalovirus exposure and HLA in healthy donors (dated by TCRdb to about 2017). Library preparation was by the immunoSEQ multiplex PCR assay. The multiplex PCR relied on a mix of 60 forward primers for TCR Vbeta segments and 13 reverse primers for TCR Jbeta segments. TCRdb carries this immuneACCESS record with in-frame sequences only. Its versions omit some clonotypes, under half of them owing to an unresolved V gene in the studies checked, with the rest unexplained. Recorded for this sample are some 150,000 clones; more than 60% of them occurred a single time. The ten largest clones take up around 3.1% of the sample. Sequenced sample: PBMCs. These receptors all come from a female donor in good health and CMV-seronegative.

The chain combines TRBV7-2 with TRBJ2-1; D perhaps matches TRBD2 (7 bases). Deletions cut 11 bases from V and 4 bases from J, with 15 bases between. Germline V lookup: CDR1 SGHTA, CDR2 FQGNSA. The length of the CDR3 is 13 residues. CDR3 amino acids: CAPKGGSYNEQFF. For the CDR3, the DNA is TGTGCCCCCAAGGGGGGGTCTTACAATGAGCAGTTCTTC.

This clone was observed a few times. This chain uses TRBV5-1 with TRBJ2-2, with 10 positions matching TRBD2. J lost 7 bases, V lost 3 bases, and 9 bases had no gene match. Germline assignment: CDR1 SGHRS and CDR2 YFSETQ. CDR3 size: 16 residues. The CDR3 DNA reads as TGCGCCAGCAGCTCCGTCTTAGCGGGAGGCGGCGGGGAGCTGTTTTTT. Residues: CASSSVLAGGGGELFF.

The chain carries TRBV7-9 and TRBJ2-7; D is undetermined. Germline values: CDR1 SEHNR, CDR2 FQNEAQ (reference sequence). Trimming left V 4 bases short and J 4 bases short, with 11 bases between. The CDR3 is 13 residues long. The CDR3 DNA sequence: TGTGCCAGCAGCTCCAAATACGGTTACGAGCAGTACTTC. It codes for CASSSKYGYEQYF.

The CDR3 sequence: CASGLAGAFEQYF. Written as DNA, the CDR3 is TGCGCCAGCGGACTAGCGGGGGCTTTCGAGCAGTACTTC. V gene TRBV5-1 combines with J gene TRBJ2-7; 13 positions agree with TRBD2. This CDR3 is 13 amino acids long. From germline, CDR1 is SGHRS and CDR2 YFSETQ. V trimming: 7 bases; J trimming: 6 bases; junction bases outside the gene matches: 4.

This chain joins TRBV19 and TRBJ1-3; D gene uncertain. This CDR3 comprises 15 residues. Germline V lookup: CDR1 LNHDA, CDR2 SQIVND (reference sequence). V shed 0 bases and J shed 0 bases, with 6 bases lying between them. Here the CDR3 DNA reads TGTGCCAGTAGTATAGACAGGTTCTCTGGAAACACCATATATTTT. The encoded protein is CASSIDRFSGNTIYF.

This clone was recorded once. The rearrangement uses TRBV5-4 and TRBJ2-1; 12 nucleotides agree with TRBD2. CDR1 is SGHNT, CDR2 YYREEE, per germline (reference sequence). The J segment lost 5 bases and the V segment lost 0 bases, leaving 3 bases of the junction unmatched. There are 16 residues in the CDR3. CDR3 residues: CASSLASGRVDNEQFF. In nucleotides, the CDR3 is TGTGCCAGCAGCTTGGCTAGCGGGAGGGTAGACAATGAGCAGTTCTTC.

The rearrangement links TRBV2 to TRBJ2-5; 12 bases are shared with TRBD2. The CDR3 has 16 amino acids. V lost 2 bases, J lost 3 bases, and 4 bases stayed unmatched. Germline V gene lookup returns CDR1 SNHLY and CDR2 FYNNEI. CDR3 nucleotide sequence: TGTGCCAGCAGTGAAAGCCGACTAGCGGGAGAAGAGACCCAGTACTTC. Protein product: CASSESRLAGEETQYF.

The gene calls are TRBV7-6 and TRBJ2-1, with D hard to call. V was cut by 2 bases and J by 4 bases, with 6 bases left in between. This CDR3 spans 13 amino acids. The germline CDR1 and CDR2 sequences are SGHVS and FNYEAQ. The CDR3 DNA reads TGTGCCAGCAGCTTAAACGGGTACAATGAGCAGTTCTTC. This sequence encodes CASSLNGYNEQFF.

This chain links TRBV5-1 with TRBJ1-5, with D maybe TRBD1 (6 bases). CDR1 SGHRS and CDR2 YFSETQ come from the germline V gene. With 7 bases removed from V and 5 bases from J, the gap between germline ends came to 13 bases. The CDR3 has 13 residues. CDR3 nucleotides: TGCGCCAGCGCCCGGGACAATGATCAGCCCCAGCATTTT. Encoded protein: CASARDNDQPQHF.

The gene calls are TRBV13 and TRBJ2-7; 11 bases map to TRBD2. From germline, CDR1 is PRHDT and CDR2 FYEKMQ (reference sequence). V trimming: 2 bases; J trimming: 4 bases; junction bases outside the gene matches: 4. The CDR3 runs to 15 residues. CDR3 sequence reads: CASSLRLAGRYEQYF. The CDR3 nucleotides read TGTGCCAGCAGCTTACGACTAGCGGGAAGGTACGAGCAGTACTTC.

This sequence joins TRBV29-1 and TRBJ2-7; maybe TRBD2 (6 bases). V was cut by 6 bases and J by 3 bases, with 12 bases left in between. Germline V gives CDR1 SQVTM, CDR2 ANQGSEA. CDR3 length: 12 amino acids. The CDR3 nucleotides read TGCAGCGTGGAGGGAGGTTTCTACGAGCAGTACTTC. Protein sequence: CSVEGGFYEQYF.

This clone has only a few counts. The V call is TRBV30, the J call TRBJ2-2, with 12 nucleotides matching TRBD2. Losses at the gene ends were 1 base for V and 3 bases for J; bases not matched to a gene: 3. The CDR3 totals 16 residues. Germline CDR1 and CDR2: GTSNPN and SVGIG (reference sequence). CDR3 nucleotides: TGTGCCTGGAGTGGGCTAGCGGGGGGGTACACCGGGGAGCTGTTTTTT. Its translation: CAWSGLAGGYTGELFF. Filled out from reference TRBV30 and TRBJ2-2, the complete variable domain reads SQTIHQWPATLVQPVGSPLSLECTVEGTSNPNLYWYRQAAGRGLQLLFYSVGIGQISSEVPQNLSASRPQDRQFILSSKKLLLSDSGFYLCAWSGLAGGYTGELFFGEGSRLTVL.

The V gene is TRBV6-1, the J gene TRBJ1-5; D may be TRBD1 (6 bases). V lost 0 bases to trimming and J lost 5 bases, with 17 bases between them. This CDR3 has 17 residues. CDR1 is MNHNS, CDR2 SASEGT, per germline. CDR3 bases: TGTGCCAGCAGTGAAGCCCGTGGCAGCGGGGGCTATCAGCCCCAGCATTTT. This codes for CASSEARGSGGYQPQHF.

The gene calls are TRBV27 and TRBJ2-7, with 12 bases identical to TRBD1. CDR1 and CDR2 (germline): MNHEY, SMNVEV (reference sequence). The CDR3 loop spans 16 amino acids. The trim removed 2 bases at V and 6 bases at J, leaving 8 bases unmatched. The CDR3 coding sequence is TGTGCCAGCAGTTTAAAGTGGGGGACAGGGGGCAGCGAGCAGTACTTC. This sequence encodes CASSLKWGTGGSEQYF.

The chain uses TRBV5-1 and TRBJ1-6, with TRBD1 matching over 10 bases. The CDR3 sequence is 16 residues long. CDR1 and CDR2 (germline): SGHRS, YFSETQ. Germline trimming cut 4 bases from V and 10 bases from J; bases unmatched to any gene: 11. CDR3 coding DNA: TGCGCCAGCAGCGCGCAGACAGGGGGCCTTGGCTCACCCCTCCACTTT. This gives the protein CASSAQTGGLGSPLHF.

J is TRBJ2-2 and V is TRBV5-1; 7 bases agree with TRBD1. CDR3 size: 15 residues. Germline CDR1 SGHRS, CDR2 YFSETQ. With V trimmed by 5 bases and J by 4 bases, 8 bases remained unmatched. CDR3 coding DNA: TGCGCCAGCAGTCGCGACAGGGTCGGCACCGGGGAGCTGTTTTTT. As protein: CASSRDRVGTGELFF.